These 5 T cell receptor beta chains were all obtained from the same sample, sequenced in a study of T-cell memory formation after mild COVID-19. TCRdb reprocessed the 5' RACE reads via MiXCR and lists one record per CDR3 protein. This sample yields around 300,000 distinct CDR3 sequences, of which 19% are seen a single time; around a fifth belongs to the top ten. Material for sequencing was PBMCs or a T cell subset sorted from them (not recorded which). These receptors all stem from a man aged 18 to 29 who had mild COVID-19 (a few samples of this study predate the infection). Cell type and time point are not known.

This clonotype was detected a few times. The CDR3 DNA sequence: TGCGCCAGCGGCAGGGGGGCGAACACCGGGGAGCTGTTTTTT. Its translation: CASGRGANTGELFF. V is TRBV4-3 and J is TRBJ2-2, with D perhaps TRBD1 (7 bases). Looked up from germline, CDR1 is LGHNA and CDR2 is YSLEER. The CDR3 has 14 residues. V was shortened by 8 bases and J by 0 bases, with 10 bases between the two germline ends.

Comment on this clonotype: At one end the junction does not follow the germline gene, possibly because of a read error. V usage is TRBV15 and J usage is TRBJ1-1; 7 bases are shared with TRBD1. Germline V gives CDR1 LNHNV, CDR2 YYDKDF (reference sequence). This CDR3 spans 15 amino acids. CDR3 DNA sequence: TGTGCCATCAGCAGCAGACAGGGCATGAACACTGAAGCTTTCTTT. This translates into CAISSRQGMNTEAFF.

This chain joins TRBV24-1 and TRBJ1-2; D is uncertain. The CDR3 spans 14 residues. Trimming took off 6 bases at V and 1 base at J, with 11 bases between the two ends. CDR1 KGHDR and CDR2 SFDVKD come from the germline V gene. CDR3 amino acids: CATSRWRCNYGYTF. CDR3 in DNA: TGTGCCACCAGTCGTTGGCGGTGTAACTATGGCTACACCTTC.

CDR3 sequence reads: CASSQDPEGENGQPQHF. The CDR3 nucleotides read TGCGCCAGCAGCCAAGATCCCGAGGGCGAGAACGGACAGCCCCAGCATTTT. The chain combines TRBV4-1 with TRBJ1-5; D is undetermined. CDR3 length equals 17 residues. Germline V CDR1 and CDR2: MGHRA, YSYEKL. The ends were cut back, 0 bases at V and 7 bases at J, with 19 bases in the middle.

This clonotype was recorded once. The chain combines TRBV5-4 with TRBJ2-1; 9 bases match TRBD2. Germline V CDR1 and CDR2: SGHNT, YYREEE (reference sequence). The length of the CDR3 is 16 residues. The V gene end was trimmed by 0 bases and the J gene end by 7 bases; junction bases not matched to a gene: 8. The CDR3 DNA follows: TGTGCCAGCAGCTTGGTGGGCGGGGGGGCATTGAATGAGCAGTTCTTC. Translation gives CASSLVGGGALNEQFF.